This T cell receptor (beta chain) is drawn from a study of graft-versus-host responses after intestinal transplantation. Turning to the study itself: Anti-thymocyte globulin was used for induction in all recipients, who then took tacrolimus and steroids for approximately 3 years.

Produced via immunoSEQ multiplex PCR; TCRdb's table is partial and in-frame only. The table shows about 26,000 clones, with around 80% occurring only once. General observations from the study: Clonal ratios of graft-versus-host to host-versus-graft in allografts were high for patients exhibiting graft-donor T cell macrochimerism.

Concerning this clone itself: The antigen remains undetermined.

Per germline, CDR1 SGHTA and CDR2 FQGTGA. Trimming at V came to 1 base and at J to 5 bases, leaving 9 bases not matched to a gene. This CDR3 is 17 amino acids long. The TCR sequence derives from a human donor who received an intestinal transplant. The chain couples TRBV7-3 to TRBJ2-2; 8 bases line up with TRBD2. Sequencing was performed on unstimulated CD4+ T cells sorted from spleen or lymph node cells, taken before intestinal transplant. The CDR3 DNA sequence: TGTGCCAGCAGCTTAAGCACTAGCGGAGGAGGGACCGGGGAGCTGTTTTTT. It yields the protein CASSLSTSGGGTGELFF.